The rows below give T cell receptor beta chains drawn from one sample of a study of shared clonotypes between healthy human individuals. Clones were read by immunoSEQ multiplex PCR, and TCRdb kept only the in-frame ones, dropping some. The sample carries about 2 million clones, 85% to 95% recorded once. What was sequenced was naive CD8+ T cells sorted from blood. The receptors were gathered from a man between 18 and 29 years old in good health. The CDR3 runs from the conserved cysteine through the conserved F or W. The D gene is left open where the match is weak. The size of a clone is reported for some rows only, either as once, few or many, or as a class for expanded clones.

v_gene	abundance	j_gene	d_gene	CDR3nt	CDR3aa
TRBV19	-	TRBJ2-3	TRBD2	TGTGCCAGTAGTATCCTTAGCGGGGGACCTGGGGATACGCAGTATTTT	CASSILSGGPGDTQYF
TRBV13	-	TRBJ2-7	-	TGTGCCAGCTCAGGCAGCGGTGTCTACGAGCAGTACTTC	CASSGSGVYEQYF
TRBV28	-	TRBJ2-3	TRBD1	TGTGCCAGCGGGACAGGGGGCGAAGATACGCAGTATTTT	CASGTGGEDTQYF
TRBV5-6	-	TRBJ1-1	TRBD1	TGTGCCAGCAGCCCACAGGGGGAGTACACTGAAGCTTTCTTT	CASSPQGEYTEAFF
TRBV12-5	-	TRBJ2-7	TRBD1	TGTGCTAGTGGTCCACGAACAGGGGACCCCTACGAGCAGTACTTC	CASGPRTGDPYEQYF
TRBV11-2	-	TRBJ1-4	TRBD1	TGTGCCAGCAGCTTTTCCGGGACAGGGCTTGAAAAACTGTTTTTT	CASSFSGTGLEKLFF
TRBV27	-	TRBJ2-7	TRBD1	TGTGCCACCCCGTTTAAGGGGACAGGGGCAGGGGGCGACGAGCAGTACTTC	CATPFKGTGAGGDEQYF
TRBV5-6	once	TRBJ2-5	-	TGTGCCAGCAGCTTCCCCCAACGTCATCTCCAAGAGACCCAGTACTTC	CASSFPQRHLQETQYF
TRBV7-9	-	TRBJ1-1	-	TGTGCCAGCAGCCCGGGAGGCCTGAACACTGAAGCTTTCTTT	CASSPGGLNTEAFF
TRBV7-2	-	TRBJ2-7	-	TGTGCCAGCAGCTCGGACCTAAATCGCTACGAGCAGTACTTC	CASSSDLNRYEQYF
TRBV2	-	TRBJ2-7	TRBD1	TGTGCCGCGACACAGGGGGTCCCCCTCGAGCAGTACTTC	CAATQGVPLEQYF
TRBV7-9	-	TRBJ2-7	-	TGTGCCAGCAGCTTATCCGAAGGGTGGGAGCAGTACTTC	CASSLSEGWEQYF
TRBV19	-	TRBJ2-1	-	TGTGCCAGTCTCTCCCGGGGCATCGGAGGAGCCTACAATGAGCAGTTCTTC	CASLSRGIGGAYNEQFF
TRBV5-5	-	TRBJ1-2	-	TGTGCCAGCAGCTTGGGAGGCGTGAGCGGCTACACCTTC	CASSLGGVSGYTF
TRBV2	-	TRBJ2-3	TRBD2	TGTGCCTGCCGGGGGGTAGCTTACACAGATACGCAGTATTTT	CACRGVAYTDTQYF
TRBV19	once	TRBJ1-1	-	TGTGCCAGTAGTGTCGCACGTCAGGTGAACACTGAAGCTTTCTTT	CASSVARQVNTEAFF
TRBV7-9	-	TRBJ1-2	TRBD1	TGTGCCAGCAGCTCGGACAGGGAAAGCTATGGCTACACCTTC	CASSSDRESYGYTF
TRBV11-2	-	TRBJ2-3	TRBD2	TGTGCCAGCAGCATATTAATTAGCGGGACCATTCCAGATACGCAGTATTTT	CASSILISGTIPDTQYF
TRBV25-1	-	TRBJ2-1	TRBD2	TGTGCCAGCAGTGAGTTCGAGCGGGAGGGATTAGCCTACAATGAGCAGTTCTTC	CASSEFEREGLAYNEQFF
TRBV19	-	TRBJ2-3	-	TGTGCCAGTAGTATAGGGGACTCAACAGATACGCAGTATTTT	CASSIGDSTDTQYF
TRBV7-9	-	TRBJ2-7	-	TGTGCCAGCAGCTTAGCGGGGCCCCCCTACGAGCAGTACTTC	CASSLAGPPYEQYF
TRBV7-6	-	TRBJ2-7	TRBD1	TGTGCCAGCAGCTCCCGGGACAGGGCCGACGAGCAGTACTTC	CASSSRDRADEQYF
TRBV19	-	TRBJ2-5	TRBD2	TGTGCCAGTAGTCCCTGGGCTAGCGGGAGAGACCAAGAGACCCAGTACTTC	CASSPWASGRDQETQYF
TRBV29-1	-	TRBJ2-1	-	TGCAGCGTGAACGGAGTGGTTGGCAATGAGCAGTTCTTC	CSVNGVVGNEQFF
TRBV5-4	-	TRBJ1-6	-	TGTGCCAGCAGCTTGGGCGGGGGCCCGCACTCCTATAATTCACCCCTCCACTTT	CASSLGGGPHSYNSPLHF
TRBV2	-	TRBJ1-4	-	TGTGCCAGCAGTACACCCGAGGGGCAATCAACTAATGAAAAACTGTTTTTT	CASSTPEGQSTNEKLFF
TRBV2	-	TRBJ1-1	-	TGTGCCAGCAGTGAAGTACAGGGCGGGACTGAAGCTTTCTTT	CASSEVQGGTEAFF
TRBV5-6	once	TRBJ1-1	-	TGTGCCAGCAGCTTGTGGACGTCTGAAGCTTTCTTT	CASSLWTSEAFF
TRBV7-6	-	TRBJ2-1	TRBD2	TGTGCCAGCAGCTTATCCGGGACTAGCGGATACAATGAGCAGTTCTTC	CASSLSGTSGYNEQFF
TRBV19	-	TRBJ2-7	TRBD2	TGTGCCAGTAGTAGTCGGCGGGAGGGGTCCTACGAGCAGTACTTC	CASSSRREGSYEQYF
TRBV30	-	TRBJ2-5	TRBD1	TGTGCCTGGAACCCAGGGGGATGGGGACAAGAGACCCAGTACTTC	CAWNPGGWGQETQYF
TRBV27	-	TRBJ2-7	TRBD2	TGTGCCAGCAGTTCCAAGACTAGCGGGAGGGGGAACGAGCAGTACTTC	CASSSKTSGRGNEQYF
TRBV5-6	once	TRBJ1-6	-	TGTGCCAGCAGCTTCGGCTCCTATAATTCACCCCTCCACTTT	CASSFGSYNSPLHF
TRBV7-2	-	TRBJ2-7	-	TGTGCCAGCAGTCCATCCATCTCCTACGAGCAGTACTTC	CASSPSISYEQYF
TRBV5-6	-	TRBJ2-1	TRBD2	TGTGCCAGCAGACCCACGCAGGGACTAGCATACGATGAGCAGTTCTTC	CASRPTQGLAYDEQFF
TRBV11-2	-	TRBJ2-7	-	TGTGCCAGCAGCTTAGATTTGGGTAGTCTCCACGAGCAGTACTTC	CASSLDLGSLHEQYF
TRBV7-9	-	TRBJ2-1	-	TGTGCCAGCAGCTCCCCCCGAGGGGCTGAACCGCCAGCCCAGTTCTTC	CASSSPRGAEPPAQFF
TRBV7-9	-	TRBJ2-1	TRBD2	TGTGCCAGCAGCCCGGAGTCTAGGCGGGAGGGCCAGTTCTTC	CASSPESRREGQFF
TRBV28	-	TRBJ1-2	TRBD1	TGTGCCAGCAGTTTAGGGACAGGGGGAATATCTGCGGGTAACTATGGCTACACCTTC	CASSLGTGGISAGNYGYTF
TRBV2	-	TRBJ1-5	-	TGTGCCAGCAGGGAGGGGGAGGCTTGGGATCAGCCCCAGCATTTT	CASREGEAWDQPQHF
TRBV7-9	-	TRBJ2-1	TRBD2	TGTGCCAGCAGCTTAGTAGCGGGAGGGCCCGATGAGCAGTTCTTC	CASSLVAGGPDEQFF
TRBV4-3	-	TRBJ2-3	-	TGCGCCAGCAGCCAAGAGAAATGGGATACGCAGTATTTT	CASSQEKWDTQYF
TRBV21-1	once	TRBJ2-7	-	TGTGCCAGCAGCATCTCCGATAGGAGCCAATACTACGAGCAGTACTTC	CASSISDRSQYYEQYF
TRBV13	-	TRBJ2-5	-	TGTGCCAGCAGCTTTACAGGCCAAGAGACCCAGTACTTC	CASSFTGQETQYF
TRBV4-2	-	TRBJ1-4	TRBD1	TGTGCCAGCAGCCAAGACCGGACAGGGGCAACTAATGAAAAACTGTTTTTT	CASSQDRTGATNEKLFF
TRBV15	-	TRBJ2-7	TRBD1	TGTGCCACCAGCAAGGGGACAGGCAAGTCCTACGAGCAGTACTTC	CATSKGTGKSYEQYF
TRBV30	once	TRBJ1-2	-	TGTGCCTGGGGGGAGGGCTATGGCTACACCTTC	CAWGEGYGYTF
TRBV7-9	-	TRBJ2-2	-	TGTGCCAGCAGCTTACCGGGACAGAACACCGGGGAGCTGTTTTTT	CASSLPGQNTGELFF
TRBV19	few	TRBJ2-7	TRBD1	TGTGCCAGTAGTGCCGGGACAGGGGGGTACGAGCAGTACTTC	CASSAGTGGYEQYF
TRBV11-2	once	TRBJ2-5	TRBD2	TGTGCCAGCAGCTTAGGGGAATGGACTAGCGGAGGAGAGACCCAGTACTTC	CASSLGEWTSGGETQYF
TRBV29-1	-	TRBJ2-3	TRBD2	TGCAGCGTGGTGGGCGGGAGTACAGATACGCAGTATTTT	CSVVGGSTDTQYF
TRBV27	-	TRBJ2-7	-	TGTGCCAGCAGTACCCCCAGGGGAATGGTGTCCGAGCAGTACTTC	CASSTPRGMVSEQYF
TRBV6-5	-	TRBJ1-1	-	TGTGCCAGCAGTTACTCGATAGGGACCACTGAAGCTTTCTTT	CASSYSIGTTEAFF
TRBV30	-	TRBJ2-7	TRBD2	TGTGCCTGGACCTCGGGACTAGCCGAGCAGTACTTC	CAWTSGLAEQYF
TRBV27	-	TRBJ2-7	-	TGTGCCAGCAGTACCTTTCCGGGCGGATCCTACGAGCAGTACTTC	CASSTFPGGSYEQYF